What follows are 7 T cell receptor beta chains derived from one specimen sequenced in a study of blood T cell repertoires in COVID-19. Only in-frame clones appear in the TCRdb table, and some are missing; sequencing was by immunoSEQ multiplex PCR. The sample holds 250,000 to 350,000 clones, about 87% seen once. Sequenced input: PBMCs or T cells enriched from blood (not recorded which). The receptor source for this set is a woman younger than 30 who had recovered from COVID-19.

The J gene is TRBJ1-1, the V gene TRBV7-4; possibly TRBD1 for D (5 bases). V was shortened by 6 bases and J by 3 bases, with 23 bases between the two germline ends. The CDR3 totals 17 residues. Germline assignment: CDR1 SGHVT and CDR2 SQSDAQ. CDR3 amino acids: CASSYSQVPPRHTEAFF. Here the CDR3 DNA reads TGTGCCAGCAGTTATTCACAGGTACCCCCCCGCCACACTGAAGCTTTCTTT.

This sequence joins TRBV30 and TRBJ1-3; no clear D gene. Per germline, CDR1 GTSNPN and CDR2 SVGIG (reference sequence). V was cut by 0 bases and J by 5 bases, with 11 bases left in between. The CDR3 sequence is 14 residues long. In nucleotides, the CDR3 is TGTGCCTGGAGTGTACGGGGTTTAAGAAACACCATATATTTT. Translation gives CAWSVRGLRNTIYF.

The chain recombines TRBV2 with TRBJ1-2; tentatively, D is TRBD1 (6 bases). The ends were cut back, 9 bases at V and 8 bases at J, with 19 bases in the middle. The length of the CDR3 is 13 residues. Germline CDR1 and CDR2: SNHLY and FYNNEI. The CDR3 DNA follows: TGTGCCAGGTTCTTCCAGGGGCTGAAAGGCTACACCTTC. It specifies CARFFQGLKGYTF. Drawing the rest from reference TRBV2 and TRBJ1-2, the complete variable domain is EPEVTQTPSHQVTQMGQEVILRCVPISNHLYFYWYRQILGQKVEFLVSFYNNEISEKSEIFDDQFSVERPDGSNFTLKIRSTKLEDSAMYFCARFFQGLKGYTFGSGTRLTVV.

The chain uses TRBV6-5 and TRBJ2-6, with D perhaps matching TRBD1 (5 bases). Trimming removed 7 bases at V and 1 base at J, with 11 bases between. Germline V gene lookup returns CDR1 MNHEY and CDR2 SVGAGI. CDR3 length equals 15 residues. The CDR3, as DNA: TGTGCCAGCACCCAGCAGGGATCTGGGGCCAACGTCCTGACTTTC. It specifies CASTQQGSGANVLTF.

J is TRBJ2-3 and V is TRBV7-9; 12 bases line up with TRBD2. V trimming: 10 bases; J trimming: 2 bases; junction bases outside the gene matches: 7. The CDR3 is 15 amino acids. Germline V CDR1 and CDR2: SEHNR, FQNEAQ (reference sequence). For the CDR3, the DNA is TGTGCCACCGATCCTAGCGGGAGGGCCACAGATACGCAGTATTTT. It specifies CATDPSGRATDTQYF.

The chain recombines TRBV28 with TRBJ1-4; 8 bases line up with TRBD1. Germline values: CDR1 MDHEN, CDR2 SYDVKM. The J segment lost 5 bases and the V segment lost 7 bases, leaving 6 bases of the junction unmatched. CDR3 length: 14 residues. The CDR3 protein is CASNRDRQNEKLFF. DNA for the CDR3: TGTGCCAGCAATCGGGACAGGCAAAATGAAAAACTGTTTTTT.

This clone was recorded many times. The sample has other DNA sequences that encode this CDR3 too. This chain uses TRBV4-1 with TRBJ1-1; D not certain. CDR3 length: 14 residues. Germline CDR1 is MGHRA and CDR2 is YSYEKL. Trimming cost V 0 bases and J 1 base, with 6 bases left between them. This chain's CDR3 is CASSQDSGNTEAFF. CDR3 nucleotide sequence: TGCGCCAGCAGCCAAGATTCCGGGAACACTGAAGCTTTCTTT.